One and the same sample provided the 30 T cell receptor beta chains below, sequenced in a study of monozygotic twins with inflammatory bowel disease. TCRdb re-called the 5' RACE reads and gives one entry per CDR3 protein, without DNA. Here the sample table reports 300,000 to 450,000 distinct CDR3 sequences. Sequencing was carried out using blood. The source is a human donor with ulcerative colitis or Crohn's disease, or a healthy co-twin of an affected twin (not recorded which).

The chain uses TRBV7-2 and TRBJ1-2. Germline CDR1 and CDR2: SGHTA and FQGNSA. The CDR3 has 14 amino acids. This CDR3 is CASSLVEGNYGYTF.

This rearrangement joins TRBV7-2 to TRBJ2-4; lacking DNA, the TRBD2 call made by TCRdb goes unchecked. From germline, CDR1 is SGHTA and CDR2 FQGNSA. The CDR3 has 16 amino acids. The CDR3 region is CASSLRLAGKGGIQYF. Variable domain in full (rest from reference TRBV7-2 and TRBJ2-4): GAGVSQSPSNKVTEKGKDVELRCDPISGHTALYWYRQSLGQGLEFLIYFQGNSAPDKSGLPSDRFSAERTGGSVSTLTIQRTQQEDSAVYLCASSLRLAGKGGIQYFGAGTRLSVL.

This chain uses TRBV7-4 with TRBJ1-1; TCRdb gives TRBD1 as the D gene, but with no DNA this cannot be confirmed. The germline gives CDR1 SGHVT, CDR2 SQSDAQ. This CDR3 has 15 residues. The CDR3 spells CASSDHRGRQNEAFF.

The rearrangement links TRBV18 to TRBJ2-3; the TCRdb D gene call, TRBD1, has no DNA to confirm it. The germline gives CDR1 KGHSH, CDR2 LQKENI. This CDR3 spans 16 amino acids. CDR3 residues: CASSPSGTGGTDTQYF.

V is TRBV7-2 and J is TRBJ1-1; TCRdb proposes TRBD1, but this gene call is untestable without DNA. This CDR3 contains 16 residues. Germline CDR1 and CDR2: SGHTA and FQGNSA. CDR3 loop: CASSLAWGRGLPEAFF.

The chain is built from TRBV5-1 and TRBJ2-5; absent DNA, TCRdb's TRBD1 call cannot be checked. Germline values: CDR1 SGHRS, CDR2 YFSETQ. This CDR3 spans 16 amino acids. The CDR3: CASSPGDREFKETQYF.

This chain links TRBV6-2 or TRBV6-3 with TRBJ2-7; TCRdb names TRBD1, which stays unverified in the absence of DNA. Germline loops: CDR1 MNHEY, CDR2 SVGEGT. The CDR3 covers 13 residues. The CDR3: CASQTGDLYEQYF.

V gene TRBV20-1 combines with J gene TRBJ2-7; TCRdb designates TRBD2, a call that cannot be tested without DNA. The V gene's germline CDR1 is DFQATT and CDR2 SNEGSKA (reference sequence). The CDR3 runs 13 residues. This CDR3 reads CSDSGLSSYEQYF.

The chain combines TRBV11-1 with TRBJ1-6; TCRdb indicates TRBD1, and absent DNA this call remains unverified. The germline V gene has CDR1 SGHAT and CDR2 FQDESV (reference sequence). The CDR3 is 19 amino acids. The CDR3 reads CASSLAQPGTRGYNSPLHF.

This sequence joins TRBV6-2 or TRBV6-3 and TRBJ2-7; with no DNA, the TCRdb D assignment of TRBD1 cannot be verified. The CDR3 extends over 14 amino acids. Per germline, CDR1 MNHEY and CDR2 SVGEGT. The chain's CDR3 is CASRRTGASYEQYF.

The genes are TRBV7-9 and TRBJ2-2; TCRdb calls TRBD2, which cannot be checked without DNA. The CDR3 extends over 13 amino acids. CDR1 SEHNR and CDR2 FQNEAQ come from the germline V gene (reference sequence). The CDR3 region is CASSFSPTGELFF.

The rearrangement uses TRBV12-3 or TRBV12-4 and TRBJ2-1; TCRdb's D call of TRBD2 is untestable without DNA. This CDR3 contains 16 residues. The CDR3: CASSLASSGGAVEQFF.

The chain is built from TRBV10-3 and TRBJ2-5; TCRdb gives TRBD1 as the D gene, but with no DNA this cannot be confirmed. The V gene's germline CDR1 is ENHRY and CDR2 SYGVKD. The CDR3 sequence is 15 residues long. The CDR3 loop is CAISESQDIQETQYF.

The chain carries TRBV11-3 and TRBJ1-2. Germline CDR1 reads SGHNT; CDR2 reads YENEEA. The CDR3 runs to 15 residues. CDR3 sequence reads: CASSPVGFLDYGYTF. Complete variable domain (other parts from reference TRBV11-3 and TRBJ1-2): EAGVVQSPRYKIIEKKQPVAFWCNPISGHNTLYWYLQNLGQGPELLIRYENEEAVDDSQLPKDRFSAERLKGVDSTLKIQPAELGDSAVYLCASSPVGFLDYGYTFGSGTRLTVV.

The chain is built from TRBV6-1 and TRBJ2-1; TCRdb's D call, TRBD2, is unchecked because there is no DNA. This CDR3 is built from 15 residues. Germline V CDR1 and CDR2: MNHNS, SASEGT. The CDR3 region is CASRRTSGTYNEQFF.

The chain combines TRBV7-2 with TRBJ1-2. The germline V gene encodes CDR1 SGHTA and CDR2 FQGNSA. The CDR3 totals 15 residues. This CDR3 reads CASSLARRANYGYTF.

The V and J genes are TRBV7-2 and TRBJ2-1. CDR1 is SGHTA and CDR2 is FQGNSA in the germline V gene. CDR3 length: 14 residues. Here the CDR3 reads CASSLAITYNEQFF. The complete variable domain, with remaining parts taken from reference TRBV7-2 and TRBJ2-1, reads GAGVSQSPSNKVTEKGKDVELRCDPISGHTALYWYRQSLGQGLEFLIYFQGNSAPDKSGLPSDRFSAERTGGSVSTLTIQRTQQEDSAVYLCASSLAITYNEQFFGPGTRLTVL.

The chain uses TRBV4-1 and TRBJ2-1; TCRdb's D gene call, TRBD2, goes unchecked for lack of DNA. The CDR3 length is 16 residues. The germline V gene encodes CDR1 MGHRA and CDR2 YSYEKL. The CDR3 sequence: CASSQGSGEGYNEQFF.

The chain employs TRBV3-1 and TRBJ1-1; checking the TCRdb D call of TRBD1 is not possible without DNA. Germline assignment: CDR1 LGHDT and CDR2 YNNKEL (reference sequence). The CDR3 runs 14 residues. CDR3 sequence reads: CASSQDGTGVEAFF.

CDR3: CASSFSIIPSLDFSYNEQFF. V and J are TRBV28 and TRBJ2-1; as DNA is missing, the TRBD2 call by TCRdb cannot be tested. The CDR3 contains 20 residues. CDR1 MDHEN and CDR2 SYDVKM come from the germline V gene.

V is TRBV14 and J is TRBJ2-2; TCRdb indicates TRBD1, and absent DNA this call remains unverified. There are 14 residues in the CDR3. Germline V gives CDR1 SGHDN, CDR2 FVKESK. The CDR3 loop reads CASSRHPGAGELFF.

The chain joins TRBV9 to TRBJ1-6; checking the TCRdb D call of TRBD1 is not possible without DNA. The length of the CDR3 is 17 residues. CDR1 and CDR2 from the germline V gene are SGDLS and YYNGEE. CDR3: CASSKTAQSSYNSPLHF.

V and J are TRBV23-1 and TRBJ2-2. TRBV23-1 is filed as an ORF, its function uncertain. The CDR3 has 14 amino acids. The chain's CDR3 is CAGTVALNTGELFF.

The chain carries TRBV20-1 and TRBJ2-2; TCRdb's assignment of TRBD2 cannot be checked, as there is no DNA. The germline CDR1 and CDR2 sequences are DFQATT and SNEGSKA (reference sequence). The CDR3 runs to 14 residues. This chain's CDR3 is CSARRAGRVGELFF.

The chain has TRBV12-5 and TRBJ2-1. Germline lookup yields CDR1 LGHNT and CDR2 FRNRAP. The length of the CDR3 is 14 residues. CDR3 sequence reads: CASGLGVIANEQFF.

The chain has TRBV4-3 and TRBJ2-7; lacking DNA, the TRBD1 call made by TCRdb goes unchecked. The CDR3 has 15 amino acids. Germline V gene data show CDR1 as LGHNA and CDR2 as YSLEER. CDR3 loop: CASSSLGDRANEQYF.

This chain joins TRBV7-3 and TRBJ1-1. The CDR3 is 13 amino acids. Per germline, CDR1 SGHTA and CDR2 FQGTGA. The CDR3 protein is CASSFSKGNEAFF.

The rearrangement joins TRBV6-2 or TRBV6-3 to TRBJ2-7; no DNA is available, so the TRBD2 call from TCRdb remains unchecked. The CDR3 consists of 17 residues. The germline V gene encodes CDR1 MNHEY and CDR2 SVGEGT. CDR3 sequence: CASSHRTSGYSSYEQYF.

The chain joins TRBV6-2 or TRBV6-3 to TRBJ2-7; absent DNA, TCRdb's TRBD1 call cannot be checked. Germline V lookup: CDR1 MNHEY, CDR2 SVGEGT. This CDR3 contains 15 residues. The CDR3 is CASSYGTTGGDEQYF.

This chain joins TRBV7-9 and TRBJ2-1; with no DNA, the TCRdb D assignment of TRBD1 cannot be verified. This CDR3 region has 16 residues. In germline, CDR1 is SEHNR, CDR2 FQNEAQ (reference sequence). Here the CDR3 reads CASSDVQGRLYNEQFF.